Listed below are T cell receptor beta chains from one sample, sequenced in a study of T cell responses to AZD1222 COVID-19 vaccine. Here immunoSEQ multiplex PCR was the method, and the copy in TCRdb shows in-frame clones only, minus some. The sample consists of approximately 130,000 clones, around nine tenths of them appearing once. The input for sequencing was peripheral blood, taken on day 0 of AZD1222 vaccination. The receptors stem from an adult in good health. Each CDR3 is given with its conserved first and last residue. Fields, in order: V gene, J gene, CDR3 protein.

TRBV24-1	TRBJ2-3	CATSEVPGLAGADTQYF
TRBV19	TRBJ1-5	CASSSWGIGQPQHF
TRBV6-5	TRBJ2-7	CASTRGQDSYEQYF
TRBV4-2	TRBJ2-2	CASSQDLPSGTGELFF
TRBV19	TRBJ2-2	CASSIGQGSTGELFF
TRBV5-1	TRBJ1-5	CASSSTGTGNQPQHF
TRBV28	TRBJ2-7	CASSLIGAEQYF
TRBV27	TRBJ2-6	CASSFGGAGANVLTF
TRBV5-1	TRBJ2-3	CASSLLGGTDTQYF
TRBV27	TRBJ1-4	CASSFRAPRGVNEKLFF
TRBV27	TRBJ1-4	CASTRVATNEKLFF
TRBV7-9	TRBJ2-7	CASSSTSGFSYEQYF
TRBV21-1	TRBJ2-5	CASSPRLTGAPQETQYF
TRBV9	TRBJ2-3	CASRSGTGGGNTQYF
TRBV7-8	TRBJ2-7	CASSLLTGGQYEQYF
TRBV7-9	TRBJ2-1	CASSPWPRTSGNNEQFF
TRBV5-1	TRBJ2-1	CASSLGYSAYNEQFF
TRBV10-3	TRBJ2-5	CAISGNRDRPYQETQYF
TRBV19	TRBJ2-7	CASSIGLDFRDEQYF
TRBV6-5	TRBJ1-6	CASRKGANSPLHF
TRBV10-1	TRBJ2-3	CASSGSPSTDTQYF
TRBV10-1	TRBJ2-7	CASSEGVAGGQAEQYF
TRBV7-7	TRBJ2-5	CASSSGLAGGKETQYF
TRBV6-5	TRBJ2-7	CASRGTAYEQYF
TRBV29-1	TRBJ2-3	CSVEYSTDTQYF
TRBV6-5	TRBJ2-2	CASSYSEALLRGELFF
TRBV15	TRBJ1-2	CATSRDRSYGYTF
TRBV19	TRBJ1-3	CASSIGVGFGNTIYF
TRBV27	TRBJ1-5	CASSQRARKNQPQHF
TRBV9	TRBJ2-1	CASSVATGTSGTWDEQFF
TRBV12-3/TRBV12-4	TRBJ2-7	CASSTGLAIEQYF
TRBV28	TRBJ2-7	CASSGTGTGMYEQYF
TRBV2	TRBJ1-2	CASSTTQAGTVYGYTF
TRBV28	TRBJ2-7	CASSSPGLYYEQYF
TRBV20-1	TRBJ1-5	CSASDNSNQPQHF
TRBV24-1	TRBJ2-6	CATGPREDGANVLTF
TRBV3-1/TRBV3-2	TRBJ2-3	CASSQDGVSTDTQYF
TRBV7-2	TRBJ2-2	CASSLGVGTTGELFF
TRBV27	TRBJ1-2	CASSSRLQGTNYGYTF
TRBV7-2	TRBJ2-4	CASSSGTGGIQYF
TRBV5-1	TRBJ2-5	CASSLERLAGVTETQYF
TRBV2	TRBJ2-3	CASSGTGTNTDTQYF
TRBV3-1/TRBV3-2	TRBJ2-3	CASSHISGRARGADTQYF
TRBV4-3	TRBJ1-2	CASSQEGGGYGYTF
TRBV28	TRBJ2-7	CASSSSTYEQYF
TRBV28	TRBJ1-5	CASSLSPQGASNQPQHF
TRBV6-2/TRBV6-3	TRBJ2-3	CASSANSGLAGADTQYF
TRBV7-9	TRBJ2-2	CASSLLNSWREGHTGELFF
TRBV29-1	TRBJ2-1	CSVEGRKEQFF
TRBV2	TRBJ2-1	CASQLAGGYNEQFF